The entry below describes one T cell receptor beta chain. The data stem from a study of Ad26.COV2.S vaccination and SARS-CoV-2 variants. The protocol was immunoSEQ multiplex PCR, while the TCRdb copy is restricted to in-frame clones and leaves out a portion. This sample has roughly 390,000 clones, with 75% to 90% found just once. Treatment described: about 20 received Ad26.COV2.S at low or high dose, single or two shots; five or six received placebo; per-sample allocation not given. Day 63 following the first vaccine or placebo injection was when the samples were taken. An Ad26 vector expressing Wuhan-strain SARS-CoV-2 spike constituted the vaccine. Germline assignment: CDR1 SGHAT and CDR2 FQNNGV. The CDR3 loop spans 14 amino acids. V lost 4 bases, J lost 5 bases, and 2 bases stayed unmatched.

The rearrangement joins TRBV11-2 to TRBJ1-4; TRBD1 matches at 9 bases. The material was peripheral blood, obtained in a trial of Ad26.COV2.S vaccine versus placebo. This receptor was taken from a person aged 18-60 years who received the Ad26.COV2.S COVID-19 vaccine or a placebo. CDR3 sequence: CASSSGTGNEKLFF. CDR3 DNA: TGTGCCAGCAGCTCCGGGACAGGGAATGAAAAACTGTTTTTT.